This T cell receptor beta chain was sequenced during a study of OX40 agonist ivuxolimab in advanced cancers. As for the study in general: The treatment was a fully human IgG2 OX40 agonist, ivuxolimab.

Study-wide findings and caveats: Dose levels from 0.1 to 3.0 mg/kg saw CD4+ and CD8+ blood T cells expand clonally by week 6.

The method was immunoSEQ multiplex PCR; TCRdb's version includes in-frame clones alone and lacks a portion of them. The data contain tens of thousands of clones, 86% of them singletons. To note about this clone: The antigen is undetermined.

This CDR3 is built from 12 residues. Germline lookup yields CDR1 MDHEN and CDR2 SYDVKM. Between the trimmed V and J ends, which lost 1 base and 6 bases, there was a span of 7 bases. Autoimmune disease history or systemic immunosuppression was exclusionary. The chain employs TRBV28 and TRBJ2-7; possibly TRBD1 for D (5 bases). The specimen was CD4+ or CD8+ T cells sorted from blood, collected in a trial of the OX40 agonist ivuxolimab. The TCR originated in an adult with an advanced solid tumor such as melanoma, head and neck, liver or kidney cancer. In nucleotides, the CDR3 is TGTGCCAGCAGTTTATCCAGGGCCGAGCAGTACTTC. The encoded protein is CASSLSRAEQYF.